These 32 T cell receptor beta chains share one sample of origin, sequenced in a study of circulating and synovial CD4+ cells in juvenile arthritis. Repertoires were generated with immunoSEQ multiplex PCR, while TCRdb's copy carries only in-frame clones and drops some. The sample contains 4,000 or so clones, 83% of which appear only once. What was sequenced was CD4+ T cells from synovial fluid. The receptors stem from a human donor with juvenile idiopathic arthritis.

V gene TRBV7-2 combines with J gene TRBJ2-7; D is undetermined. The CDR3 sequence is 14 residues long. Germline lookup yields CDR1 SGHTA and CDR2 FQGNSA. The V and J ends lost 5 bases and 2 bases respectively, with 13 bases between them. The CDR3 protein is CASSPGQKAYEQYF. Written as DNA, the CDR3 is TGTGCCAGCAGCCCTGGGCAGAAAGCCTACGAGCAGTACTTC. The whole variable domain, remainder taken from reference TRBV7-2 and TRBJ2-7, is GAGVSQSPSNKVTEKGKDVELRCDPISGHTALYWYRQSLGQGLEFLIYFQGNSAPDKSGLPSDRFSAERTGGSVSTLTIQRTQQEDSAVYLCASSPGQKAYEQYFGPGTRLTVT.

V is TRBV18 and J is TRBJ2-1; 7 bases fit TRBD1. Germline CDR1 reads KGHSH; CDR2 reads LQKENI. Trimming removed 3 bases from V and 5 bases from J; junction bases left unmatched: 4. The CDR3 has 14 amino acids. CDR3 sequence: CASSPLGTDNEQFF. Written as DNA, the CDR3 is TGTGCCAGCTCACCCCTTGGGACAGACAATGAGCAGTTCTTC.

This chain connects TRBV5-3 to TRBJ2-6, with 9 positions matching TRBD1. TRBV5-3 is marked as an open reading frame, function uncertain. After removal of 7 bases from V and 2 bases from J, the junction contained 16 bases not matched to a gene. The CDR3 has 19 residues. CDR3 protein: CAREVPAQGAVPGANVLTF. CDR3 sequence (DNA): TGTGCCAGAGAGGTTCCCGCACAGGGGGCCGTACCTGGGGCCAACGTCCTGACTTTC.

CDR3 in DNA: TGTGCCAGCAGTTCCGGGACAGCCTCCTACGAGCAGTACTTC. Protein sequence: CASSSGTASYEQYF. J is TRBJ2-7 and V is TRBV2, with TRBD1 matching over 7 bases. Germline trimming cut 5 bases from V and 0 bases from J; bases unmatched to any gene: 4. The CDR3 length is 14 residues. The germline V gene encodes CDR1 SNHLY and CDR2 FYNNEI.

V and J are TRBV2 and TRBJ1-6; 7 positions match TRBD1. With V trimmed by 6 bases and J by 8 bases, 7 bases remained unmatched. Germline lookup yields CDR1 SNHLY and CDR2 FYNNEI. This CDR3 contains 14 residues. The DNA for the CDR3 is TGTGCCAGCAGCCCCGACAGGGATGATTCACCCCTCCACTTT. Its protein product is CASSPDRDDSPLHF.

This chain joins TRBV28 and TRBJ1-5; the D gene is possibly TRBD1 (5 bases). The CDR3 extends over 19 amino acids. With 6 bases removed from V and 2 bases from J, the gap between germline ends came to 26 bases. CDR1 and CDR2 from the germline V gene are MDHEN and SYDVKM. The CDR3 reads CASSRRNLAGLGGNQPQHF. The CDR3 nucleotides are TGTGCCAGCAGCCGACGTAATTTGGCAGGGCTTGGTGGCAATCAGCCCCAGCATTTT.

CDR3 region: CASSLGQQRLAKNIQYF. The CDR3 DNA reads as TGTGCCAGCAGCTTGGGACAGCAGAGACTAGCCAAAAACATTCAGTACTTC. V is TRBV5-6 and J is TRBJ2-4; possible D gene TRBD1, 5 bases. CDR1 and CDR2 (germline): SGHDT, YYEEEE. V was cut by 0 bases and J by 0 bases, with 13 bases left in between. The CDR3 length is 17 residues.

In the case of this clone: A junction boundary mismatches the germline segment, possibly from a read error. The chain combines TRBV6-6 with TRBJ1-2, with D possibly matching TRBD1 (5 bases). CDR3 length equals 15 residues. Germline CDR1 is MNHNY and CDR2 is SVGAGI (reference sequence). The CDR3 DNA follows: TGTGCCAGCAGTCACTCGGCGACAGCAAACTATGGCTACACCTTC. This encodes CASSHSATANYGYTF.

This chain joins TRBV6-5 and TRBJ1-6, with D possibly TRBD1 on 6 matching bases. With 4 bases removed from V and 8 bases from J, the gap between germline ends came to 12 bases. Germline-derived CDR1 and CDR2 are MNHEY and SVGAGI. The CDR3 runs to 14 residues. The CDR3 is CASSSWGLDSPLHF. The CDR3 DNA reads TGTGCCAGCAGTTCCTGGGGGCTGGATTCACCCCTCCACTTT.

This clone was picked up one time. J is TRBJ2-1 and V is TRBV7-2; D is unclear. The germline V gene encodes CDR1 SGHTA and CDR2 FQGNSA. V lost 5 bases and J lost 10, with 9 bases in between. This CDR3 is 11 amino acids long. The CDR3 DNA reads TGTGCCAGCAGCCCCCTCGTGGAGCAGTTCTTC. Its translation: CASSPLVEQFF.

The rearrangement joins TRBV2 to TRBJ1-2; TRBD1 might be the D (5 bases). Between the trimmed V and J ends, which lost 2 bases and 4 bases, there was a span of 8 bases. This CDR3 comprises 13 residues. Germline CDR1 SNHLY, CDR2 FYNNEI. DNA of the CDR3: TGTGCCAGCAGTGAACAGGGTCCCTATGGCTACACCTTC. This translates into CASSEQGPYGYTF.

Of note for this clone: Other nucleotide sequences in the sample specify the same CDR3. This chain connects TRBV5-1 to TRBJ1-2, with D possibly being TRBD1 (5 bases). This CDR3 has 15 residues. Per germline, CDR1 SGHRS and CDR2 YFSETQ. Trimming stripped 2 bases from V and 1 base from J, with 12 bases between. The CDR3 loop is CASSLDTGHNYGYTF. In DNA, the CDR3 is TGCGCCAGCAGCTTAGACACTGGACATAACTATGGCTACACCTTC.

The chain links TRBV7-6 to TRBJ1-2; the match to TRBD1 covers 12 bases. With V trimmed by 5 bases and J by 8 bases, 9 bases remained unmatched. This CDR3 contains 15 residues. Per germline, CDR1 SGHVS and CDR2 FNYEAQ. CDR3 in DNA: TGTGCCAGCAGCAGAACCGGGACAGGGGGCGAAGGCTACACCTTC. This translates into CASSRTGTGGEGYTF. The full variable domain, its missing parts supplied by reference TRBV7-6 and TRBJ1-2, is GAGVSQSPRYKVTKRGQDVALRCDPISGHVSLYWYRQALGQGPEFLTYFNYEAQQDKSGLPNDRFSAERPEGSISTLTIQRTEQRDSAMYRCASSRTGTGGEGYTFGSGTRLTVV.

V gene TRBV5-5 combines with J gene TRBJ1-2, with 7 bases fitting TRBD1. The CDR3 is 17 amino acids. Unmatched junction bases numbered 15, after V lost 4 bases and J lost 3 bases. CDR1 and CDR2 (germline): SGHKS, YYEKEE (reference sequence). CDR3 nucleotides: TGTGCCAGCAGCACCTATAGACAGGGTAGAATTGACTATGGCTACACCTTC. Residues: CASSTYRQGRIDYGYTF.

This chain connects TRBV7-2 to TRBJ1-5; D is ambiguous. V lost 1 base and J lost 7, with 8 bases in between. The CDR3 runs to 13 residues. Germline CDR1 is SGHTA and CDR2 is FQGNSA. The CDR3 sequence: CASSLVVGQPQHF. The DNA for the CDR3 is TGTGCCAGCAGCTTAGTTGTGGGCCAGCCCCAGCATTTT. Looking up the rest from reference TRBV7-2 and TRBJ1-5 gives the full variable domain: GAGVSQSPSNKVTEKGKDVELRCDPISGHTALYWYRQSLGQGLEFLIYFQGNSAPDKSGLPSDRFSAERTGGSVSTLTIQRTQQEDSAVYLCASSLVVGQPQHFGDGTRLSIL.

The V gene is TRBV19, the J gene TRBJ1-1; 9 nucleotides agree with TRBD1. V gave up 4 bases and J gave up 8 bases; unmatched junction bases: 11. The CDR3 length is 15 residues. CDR1 is LNHDA, CDR2 SQIVND, per germline (reference sequence). The DNA for the CDR3 is TGTGCCAGTAGTAGGGGACAGGGAGAAGGTGGCGAAGCTTTCTTT. It is translated as CASSRGQGEGGEAFF.

The rearrangement joins TRBV19 to TRBJ2-7; TRBD1 matches at 7 bases. Germline CDR1 is LNHDA and CDR2 is SQIVND (reference sequence). CDR3 length: 14 amino acids. V lost 5 bases, J lost 7 bases, and 11 bases stayed unmatched. The CDR3 coding sequence is TGTGCCAGTAGTGTCCGGGCCCACAGGGGAGAGCAGTACTTC. Translation: CASSVRAHRGEQYF.

The count of this clone is one. The chain recombines TRBV18 with TRBJ2-1, with 9 bases aligning to TRBD1. This CDR3 comprises 16 residues. Trimming removed 1 base from V and 4 bases from J; junction bases left unmatched: 5. In germline, CDR1 is KGHSH, CDR2 LQKENI. CDR3 nucleotides: TGTGCCAGCTCACCACGCGGGACAGGGCCTTACAATGAGCAGTTCTTC. Translation gives CASSPRGTGPYNEQFF.

The rearrangement links TRBV28 to TRBJ2-5, with D perhaps TRBD2 (6 bases). This CDR3 is built from 14 residues. Germline V gene lookup returns CDR1 MDHEN and CDR2 SYDVKM. V lost 5 bases to trimming and J lost 4 bases, with 14 bases between them. CDR3 in amino acids: CASSPGLPPETQYF. In DNA, the CDR3 is TGTGCCAGCAGTCCCGGACTACCCCCAGAGACCCAGTACTTC.

V and J are TRBV28 and TRBJ2-3; 13 bases map to TRBD2. The ends lost 6 bases at V and 6 bases at J; junction bases unmatched: 9. Germline assignment: CDR1 MDHEN and CDR2 SYDVKM. The CDR3 is made up of 16 amino acids. The CDR3 coding sequence is TGTGCCAGCAGCCCAAGACTAGCGGGAGGACGGGATACGCAGTATTTT. Residues: CASSPRLAGGRDTQYF.

V and J are TRBV7-9 and TRBJ2-3, with 14 positions matching TRBD2. J gave up 5 bases and V 5 bases, and 9 bases lay outside the gene matches. The CDR3 covers 17 residues. Germline V gives CDR1 SEHNR, CDR2 FQNEAQ (reference sequence). CDR3 sequence: CASSGLGLAGVIDTQYF. CDR3 bases: TGTGCCAGCAGCGGGTTGGGACTAGCGGGAGTAATAGATACGCAGTATTTT.

The chain has TRBV25-1 and TRBJ2-1, with a tentative D call TRBD1 (6 bases). The CDR3 sequence is 16 residues long. V was clipped by 2 bases and J by 6 bases, with 17 bases between them. From germline, CDR1 is MGHDK and CDR2 SYGVNS. The CDR3 loop is CASSETEGRGSNEQFF. CDR3 nucleotides: TGTGCCAGCAGTGAAACCGAAGGCAGGGGCTCCAATGAGCAGTTCTTC.

A remark on this clone: At one end the junction does not follow the germline gene, possibly because of a read error. The same CDR3 arises from other DNA sequences in this sample as well. The rearrangement uses TRBV9 and TRBJ2-3; 9 nucleotides align to TRBD2. Germline V lookup: CDR1 SGDLS, CDR2 YYNGEE. The CDR3 is made up of 13 amino acids. The CDR3 DNA follows: TGTGCCAGCACGGCGGGGGGGCCGGATACGCAATATTTT. It is translated as CASTAGGPDTQYF.

The rearrangement joins TRBV15 to TRBJ2-7; 10 nucleotides line up with TRBD1. Germline-derived CDR1 and CDR2 are LNHNV and YYDKDF (reference sequence). This CDR3 is 16 amino acids long. J was trimmed by 6 bases and V by 0 bases; bases with no gene match: 8. CDR3 loop: CATSRDLGTGVAEQYF. The CDR3 DNA follows: TGTGCCACCAGCAGAGATTTAGGGACAGGGGTTGCCGAGCAGTACTTC.

The chain combines TRBV28 with TRBJ1-6; 7 nucleotides agree with TRBD1. J gave up 7 bases and V 3 bases, and 9 bases lay outside the gene matches. The CDR3 has 16 residues. Germline assignment: CDR1 MDHEN and CDR2 SYDVKM. The CDR3 nucleotides are TGTGCCAGCAGTTTGATATTGACAGGGACAAATTCACCCCTCCACTTT. Amino acids: CASSLILTGTNSPLHF.

The chain combines TRBV5-4 with TRBJ2-3; D ambiguous. The CDR3 is 14 amino acids. Germline V gene data show CDR1 as SGHNT and CDR2 as YYREEE (reference sequence). Trimming took 5 bases from V and 3 from J, leaving 13 bases between them. CDR3 residues: CASSSSLMTDTQYF. DNA for the CDR3: TGTGCCAGCAGTTCTAGTCTCATGACAGATACGCAGTATTTT.

The rearrangement uses TRBV5-6 and TRBJ2-7, with 7 bases lining up with TRBD1. V lost 4 bases and J lost 6; bases outside the gene matches: 7. The CDR3 is 13 amino acids. Germline assignment: CDR1 SGHDT and CDR2 YYEEEE. CDR3 sequence: CASSPRGQSEQYF. The CDR3 bases are TGTGCCAGCAGCCCACGGGGACAGTCCGAGCAGTACTTC.

This rearrangement joins TRBV25-1 to TRBJ2-1; D uncertain. This CDR3 comprises 12 residues. CDR1 and CDR2 (germline): MGHDK, SYGVNS. V shed 9 bases and J shed 5 bases, with 11 bases lying between them. In DNA, the CDR3 is TGTGCCAGTAGCCGGATAAACAATGAGCAGTTCTTC. Amino acids: CASSRINNEQFF.

The V gene is TRBV9, the J gene TRBJ2-6; D gene uncertain. Trimming pared 0 bases from V and 0 bases from J, leaving 4 bases between. CDR1 is SGDLS, CDR2 YYNGEE, per germline. The CDR3 length is 15 residues. CDR3 coding DNA: TGTGCCAGCAGCGTAGACAGCTCTGGGGCCAACGTCCTGACTTTC. Its protein product is CASSVDSSGANVLTF.

The gene calls are TRBV9 and TRBJ1-5, with TRBD1 as a possible D gene (6 bases). This CDR3 contains 15 residues. Per the germline V gene, CDR1 is SGDLS and CDR2 is YYNGEE. Trimming shortened V by 4 bases and J by 5 bases, and 16 bases separated the two germline ends. In DNA, the CDR3 is TGTGCCAGCAGCCCGTCCCACAGGGACGATCAGCCCCAGCATTTT. Translated, it gives CASSPSHRDDQPQHF.

J is TRBJ2-5 and V is TRBV19; TRBD2 is a possible D gene (5 bases). Germline CDR1 and CDR2: LNHDA and SQIVND (reference sequence). Between the trimmed V and J ends, which lost 1 base and 7 bases, there was a span of 10 bases. The CDR3 covers 13 residues. CDR3 loop: CASSIGESGTQYF. The CDR3 DNA sequence: TGTGCCAGTAGTATAGGAGAAAGCGGGACCCAGTACTTC.

The CDR3 coding sequence is TGCGCCAGCAGTCCCCGTGGACAGGGGGACGGCTACACCTTC. The encoded protein is CASSPRGQGDGYTF. The chain couples TRBV5-1 to TRBJ1-2; 10 bases are shared with TRBD1. V was clipped by 5 bases and J by 8 bases; unmatched bases: 9. The length of the CDR3 is 14 residues. Looked up from germline, CDR1 is SGHRS and CDR2 is YFSETQ.